The source of this T cell receptor beta chain is a study of early T cells in non-severe SARS-CoV-2 infection. In the study overall: Whole-blood bulk RNA, unsorted, was sequenced, and chains were unpaired.

In this sample, this clonotype turned up many times. Each cDNA molecule carried a unique molecular identifier. Each CDR3 protein gets one entry after TCRdb re-called the 5' RACE reads with MiXCR. The table shows around 60,000 distinct CDR3 sequences, with around an eighth occurring only once. The TCR sequence derives from an adult who was a healthcare worker with PCR-confirmed SARS-CoV-2 infection or an uninfected control (not recorded which). Sequencing used whole blood.

This CDR3 is CASSSWGQGGLSGYTF. For the CDR3, the DNA is TGTGCCAGCAGTTCATGGGGACAGGGGGGTTTGAGTGGCTACACCTTC. This chain links TRBV12-3 or TRBV12-4 with TRBJ1-2, with 11 bases aligning to TRBD1. V shed 4 bases, J shed 7 bases, and the junction held 11 bases outside the gene matches. The length of the CDR3 is 16 residues.